This T cell receptor (beta chain) is drawn from a study of shared clonotypes between healthy human individuals. Study overall: With ages of 18 to 49, the donors were two women and a few men. CD4 naive cells filled three plates per donor, CD4 memory three, CD8 naive two and CD8 memory one. Study-wide results and caveats: The naive CD4 repertoires of several donors were compared, and approximately 4.5% of clonotypes were shared.

TCRdb's table, derived via immunoSEQ multiplex PCR, lists solely in-frame clones and lacks some. The table lists 2,500,000 or so clones, 90% to 95% of them singletons, with approximately 0.36% in the top ten. Germline V lookup: CDR1 SGHNT, CDR2 YYREEE (reference sequence). J gave up 5 bases and V 2 bases, and 3 bases lay outside the gene matches. The CDR3 has 14 residues. This clone was recorded only once. Its target is unknown. Other DNA sequences in this sample translate to the same CDR3. The rearrangement joins TRBV5-4 to TRBJ2-2, with 7 nucleotides matching TRBD2. This clonotype originated in a man younger than 35 in good health. Some clones in this sample may be carry-over from other donors' samples. The sequencing sample was made of naive CD4+ T cells from PBMCs. Sample subset: CD45RA+ positively selected. The CDR3: CASSFTGGTGELFF. In DNA form, the CDR3 reads TGTGCCAGCAGCTTTACGGGAGGTACCGGGGAGCTGTTTTTT. Combining the CDR3 with reference TRBV5-4 and TRBJ2-2 gives the whole variable domain ETGVTQSPTHLIKTRGQQVTLRCSSQSGHNTVSWYQQALGQGPQFIFQYYREEENGRGNFPPRFSGLQFPNYSSELNVNALELDDSALYLCASSFTGGTGELFFGEGSRLTVL.